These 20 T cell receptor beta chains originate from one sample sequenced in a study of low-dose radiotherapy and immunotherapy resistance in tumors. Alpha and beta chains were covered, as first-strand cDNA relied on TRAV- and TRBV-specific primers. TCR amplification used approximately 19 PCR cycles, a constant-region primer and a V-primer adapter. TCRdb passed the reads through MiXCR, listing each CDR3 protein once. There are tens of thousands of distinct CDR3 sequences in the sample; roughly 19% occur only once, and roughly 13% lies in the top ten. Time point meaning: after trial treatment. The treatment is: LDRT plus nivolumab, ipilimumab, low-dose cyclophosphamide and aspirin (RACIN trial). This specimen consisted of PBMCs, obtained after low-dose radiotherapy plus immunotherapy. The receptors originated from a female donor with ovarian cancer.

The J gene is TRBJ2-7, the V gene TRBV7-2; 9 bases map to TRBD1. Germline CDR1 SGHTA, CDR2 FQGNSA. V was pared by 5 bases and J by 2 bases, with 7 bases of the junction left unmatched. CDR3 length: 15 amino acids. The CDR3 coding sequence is TGTGCCAGCAGCCGCGGACAGGGGATGGCCTACGAGCAGTACTTC. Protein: CASSRGQGMAYEQYF. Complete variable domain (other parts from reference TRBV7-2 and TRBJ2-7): GAGVSQSPSNKVTEKGKDVELRCDPISGHTALYWYRQSLGQGLEFLIYFQGNSAPDKSGLPSDRFSAERTGGSVSTLTIQRTQQEDSAVYLCASSRGQGMAYEQYFGPGTRLTVT.

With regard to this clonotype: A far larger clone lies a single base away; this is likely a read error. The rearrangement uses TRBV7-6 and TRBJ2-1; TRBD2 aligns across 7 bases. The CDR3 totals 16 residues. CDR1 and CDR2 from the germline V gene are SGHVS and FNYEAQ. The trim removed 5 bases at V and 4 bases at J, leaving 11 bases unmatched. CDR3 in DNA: TGTGCCAGCAGCCCCACTGGCGGGAGCGTATACAATGAGCAGTTCTTC. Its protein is CASSPTGGSVYNEQFF.

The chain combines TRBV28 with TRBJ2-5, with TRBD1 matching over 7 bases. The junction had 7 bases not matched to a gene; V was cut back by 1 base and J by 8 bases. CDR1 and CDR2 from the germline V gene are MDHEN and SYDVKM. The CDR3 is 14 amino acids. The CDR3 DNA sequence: TGTGCCAGCAGTTTATCCGGCAGGGGGAGTACCCAGTACTTC. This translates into CASSLSGRGSTQYF.

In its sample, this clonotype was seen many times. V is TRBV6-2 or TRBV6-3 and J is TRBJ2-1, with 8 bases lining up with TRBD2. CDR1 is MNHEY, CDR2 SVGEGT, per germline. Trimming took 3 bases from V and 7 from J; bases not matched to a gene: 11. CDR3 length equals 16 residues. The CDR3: CASSYYGRASWNEQFF. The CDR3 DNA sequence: TGTGCCAGCAGTTATTACGGGAGGGCCAGTTGGAATGAGCAGTTCTTC.

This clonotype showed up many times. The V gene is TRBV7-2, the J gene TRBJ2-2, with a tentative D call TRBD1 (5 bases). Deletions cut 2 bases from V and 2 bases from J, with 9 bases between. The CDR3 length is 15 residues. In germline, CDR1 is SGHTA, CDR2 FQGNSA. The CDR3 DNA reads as TGTGCCAGCAGCTTAAGGGGCGGAAACACCGGGGAGCTGTTTTTT. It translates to CASSLRGGNTGELFF.

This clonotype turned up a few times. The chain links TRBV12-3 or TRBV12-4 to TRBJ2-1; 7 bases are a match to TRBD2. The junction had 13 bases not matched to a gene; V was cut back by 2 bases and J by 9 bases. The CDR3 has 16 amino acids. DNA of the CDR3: TGTGCCAGCAGTTTATCGCCCGGGAGGTCCAAGAGTGAGCAGTTCTTC. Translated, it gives CASSLSPGRSKSEQFF.

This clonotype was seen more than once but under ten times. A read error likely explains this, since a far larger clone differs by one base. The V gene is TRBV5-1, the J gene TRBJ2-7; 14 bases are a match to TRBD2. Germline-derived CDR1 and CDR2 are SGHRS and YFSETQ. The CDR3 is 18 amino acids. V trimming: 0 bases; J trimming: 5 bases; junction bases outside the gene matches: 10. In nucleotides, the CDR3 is TGCGCCAGCAGCTTGGGACAGGGGGGACTAGCGGGAGTTAACGAGCAGTACTTC. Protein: CASSLGQGGLAGVNEQYF.

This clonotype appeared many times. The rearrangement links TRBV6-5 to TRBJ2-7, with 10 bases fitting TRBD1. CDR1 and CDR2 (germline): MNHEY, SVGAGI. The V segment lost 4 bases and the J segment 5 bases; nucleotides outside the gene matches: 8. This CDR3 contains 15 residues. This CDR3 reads CASSFPGQGRDEQYF. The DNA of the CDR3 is TGTGCCAGCAGTTTCCCGGGACAGGGGCGCGACGAGCAGTACTTC.

The CDR3 coding sequence is TGTGCCAGCAGTTTCCTCCTCGACTTCCAAGAGACCCAGTACTTC. Translating gives CASSFLLDFQETQYF. The V gene is TRBV27, the J gene TRBJ2-5; D remains ambiguous. This CDR3 region has 15 residues. Trimming took 3 bases from V and 1 from J, leaving 12 bases between them. CDR1 is MNHEY and CDR2 is SMNVEV in the germline V gene (reference sequence).

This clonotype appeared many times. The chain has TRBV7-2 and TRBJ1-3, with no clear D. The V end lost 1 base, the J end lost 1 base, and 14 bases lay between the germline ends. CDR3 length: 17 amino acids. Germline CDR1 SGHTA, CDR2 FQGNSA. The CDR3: CASSLGSSSLSGNTIYF. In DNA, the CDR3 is TGTGCCAGCAGCTTAGGTAGCAGTTCTCTATCTGGAAACACCATATATTTT.

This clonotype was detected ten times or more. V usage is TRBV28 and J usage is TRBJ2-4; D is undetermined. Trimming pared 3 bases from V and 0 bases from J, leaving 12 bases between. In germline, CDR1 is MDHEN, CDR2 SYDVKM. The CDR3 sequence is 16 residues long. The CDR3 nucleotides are TGTGCCAGCAGTTTTACGGCAGCTCTAGCCAAAAACATTCAGTACTTC. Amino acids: CASSFTAALAKNIQYF.

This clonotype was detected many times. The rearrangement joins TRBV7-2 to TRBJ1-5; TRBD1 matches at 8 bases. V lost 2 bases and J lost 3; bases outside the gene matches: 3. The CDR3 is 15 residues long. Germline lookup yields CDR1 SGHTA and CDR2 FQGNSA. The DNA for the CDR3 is TGTGCCAGCAGCTTAAGACAGGGGCACAATCAGCCCCAGCATTTT. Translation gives CASSLRQGHNQPQHF.

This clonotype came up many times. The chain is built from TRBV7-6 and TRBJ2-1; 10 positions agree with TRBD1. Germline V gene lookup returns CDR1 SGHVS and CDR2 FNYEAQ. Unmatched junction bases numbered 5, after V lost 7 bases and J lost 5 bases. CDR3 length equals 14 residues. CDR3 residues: CASISGTGDNEQFF. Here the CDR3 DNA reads TGTGCCAGCATCTCCGGGACAGGGGACAATGAGCAGTTCTTC.

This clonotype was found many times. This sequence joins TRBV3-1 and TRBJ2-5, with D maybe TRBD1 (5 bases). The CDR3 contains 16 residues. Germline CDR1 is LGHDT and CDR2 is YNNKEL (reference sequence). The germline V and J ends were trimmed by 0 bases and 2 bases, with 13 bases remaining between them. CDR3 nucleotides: TGTGCCAGCAGCCAAGATCTCGCGACAGCACAAGAGACCCAGTACTTC. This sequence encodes CASSQDLATAQETQYF.

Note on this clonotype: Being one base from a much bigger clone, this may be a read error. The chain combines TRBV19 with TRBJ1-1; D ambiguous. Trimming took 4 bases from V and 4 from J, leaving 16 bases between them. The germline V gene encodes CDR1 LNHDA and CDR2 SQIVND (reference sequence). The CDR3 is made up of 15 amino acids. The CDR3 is CASSNPYGGLTEAFF. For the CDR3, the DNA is TGTGCCAGTAGTAACCCCTACGGTGGTCTCACTGAAGCTTTCTTT.

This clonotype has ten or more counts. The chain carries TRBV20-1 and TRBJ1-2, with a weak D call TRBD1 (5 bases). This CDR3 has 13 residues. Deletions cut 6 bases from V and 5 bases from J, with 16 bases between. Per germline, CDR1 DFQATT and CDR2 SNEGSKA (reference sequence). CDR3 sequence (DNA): TGCAGTGCCGGAGGGGCAGTAAGTTATGGCTACACCTTC. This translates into CSAGGAVSYGYTF.

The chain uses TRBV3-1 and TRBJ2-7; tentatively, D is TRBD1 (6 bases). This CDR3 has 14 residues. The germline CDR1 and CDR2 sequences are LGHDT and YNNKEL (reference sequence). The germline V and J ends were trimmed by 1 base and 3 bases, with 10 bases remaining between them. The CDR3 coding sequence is TGTGCCAGCAGCCAAGGGGCCAGGGGCTACGAGCAGTACTTC. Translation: CASSQGARGYEQYF.

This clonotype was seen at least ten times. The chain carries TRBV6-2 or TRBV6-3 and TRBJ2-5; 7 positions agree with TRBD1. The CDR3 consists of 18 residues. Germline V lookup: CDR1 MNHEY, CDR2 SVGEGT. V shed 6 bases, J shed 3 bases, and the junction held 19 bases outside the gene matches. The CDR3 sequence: CASSKLETRDRSKETQYF. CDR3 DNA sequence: TGTGCCAGCAGCAAACTGGAGACACGGGACAGAAGTAAAGAGACCCAGTACTTC.

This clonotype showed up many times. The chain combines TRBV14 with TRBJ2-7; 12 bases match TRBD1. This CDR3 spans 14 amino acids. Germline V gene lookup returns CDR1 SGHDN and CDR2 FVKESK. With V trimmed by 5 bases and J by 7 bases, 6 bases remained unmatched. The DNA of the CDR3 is TGTGCCAGCAGCTGGGGACAGGGGGCTTTTGAGCAGTACTTC. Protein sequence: CASSWGQGAFEQYF. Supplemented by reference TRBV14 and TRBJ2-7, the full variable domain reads EAGVTQFPSHSVIEKGQTVTLRCDPISGHDNLYWYRRVMGKEIKFLLHFVKESKQDESGMPNNRFLAERTGGTYSTLKVQPAELEDSGVYFCASSWGQGAFEQYFGPGTRLTVT.

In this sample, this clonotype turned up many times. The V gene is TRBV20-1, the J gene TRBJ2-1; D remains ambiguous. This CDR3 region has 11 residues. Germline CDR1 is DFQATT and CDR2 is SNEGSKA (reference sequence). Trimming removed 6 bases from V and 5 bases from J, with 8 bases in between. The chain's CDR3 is CSAELHNEQFF. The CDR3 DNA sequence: TGCAGTGCCGAACTCCACAATGAGCAGTTCTTC.